The 6 T cell receptor beta chains presented below share a single source sample, sequenced in a study of cytomegalovirus exposure and HLA in healthy donors. The PCR ran on 60 Vbeta and 13 Jbeta primers. Assay used: immunoSEQ multiplex PCR; TCRdb lists only in-frame clones, some missing. The sample consists of 150,000 to 200,000 clones, around 75% of them appearing once. The sequencing sample was made of PBMCs. The receptors shown here come from a man aged 35-49 years in good health and CMV-seropositive.

The chain recombines TRBV7-2 with TRBJ2-3; 12 bases align to TRBD1. The CDR3 spans 16 residues. The germline V gene has CDR1 SGHTA and CDR2 FQGNSA. Trimming at V came to 5 bases and at J to 1 base, leaving 4 bases not matched to a gene. CDR3 nucleotide sequence: TGTGCCAGCAGCCCCGGGACAGGGGGCGGCACAGATACGCAGTATTTT. Its translation: CASSPGTGGGTDTQYF.

The chain is built from TRBV30 and TRBJ1-1; D is uncertain. Germline V gives CDR1 GTSNPN, CDR2 SVGIG (reference sequence). The CDR3 has 12 residues. V was pared by 3 bases and J by 5 bases, with 10 bases between. The CDR3 loop reads CAWRGRETEAFF. The CDR3 DNA reads as TGTGCCTGGAGGGGTAGGGAGACTGAAGCTTTCTTT.

V is TRBV9 and J is TRBJ2-7; 9 positions agree with TRBD1. The CDR3 spans 14 residues. Unmatched junction bases numbered 7, after V lost 4 bases and J lost 5 bases. Germline lookup yields CDR1 SGDLS and CDR2 YYNGEE. As DNA, the CDR3 is TGTGCCAGCAGCAAACCGGGACAGGGAGACGAGCAGTACTTC. This encodes CASSKPGQGDEQYF.

This rearrangement joins TRBV7-9 to TRBJ2-7; TRBD1 matches at 8 bases. Per germline, CDR1 SEHNR and CDR2 FQNEAQ (reference sequence). The CDR3 runs 15 residues. V dropped 2 bases and J dropped 6; count of bases not matched to a gene: 9. The CDR3 nucleotides read TGTGCCAGCAGCTTAATAGGACAGGGCGATCTCGAGCAGTACTTC. As protein: CASSLIGQGDLEQYF.

The chain carries TRBV28 and TRBJ2-4, with D unresolved. Germline CDR1 is MDHEN and CDR2 is SYDVKM. The CDR3 is 14 amino acids. Trimming removed 2 bases at V and 7 bases at J, with 12 bases between. CDR3: CASSLTVLGNIQYF. The CDR3 bases are TGTGCCAGCAGTTTAACCGTCCTAGGTAACATTCAGTACTTC. Using reference TRBV28 and TRBJ2-4 for the parts outside the CDR3, the full variable domain is DVKVTQSSRYLVKRTGEKVFLECVQDMDHENMFWYRQDPGLGLRLIYFSYDVKMKEKGDIPEGYSVSREKKERFSLILESASTNQTSMYLCASSLTVLGNIQYFGAGTRLSVL.

This chain links TRBV7-3 with TRBJ2-5; TRBD2 matches 9 bases. From germline, CDR1 is SGHTA and CDR2 FQGTGA. V lost 5 bases, J lost 0 bases, and 7 bases stayed unmatched. This CDR3 contains 16 residues. The CDR3 loop is CASSPRERGDQETQYF. For the CDR3, the DNA is TGTGCCAGCAGCCCCAGGGAGCGGGGGGACCAAGAGACCCAGTACTTC.